The 19 T cell receptor beta chains in this list originate from one sample, sequenced in a study of long-term antiretroviral therapy in people with HIV. Survey level was the resolution at which the v3.0 immunoSEQ assay ran. Using immunoSEQ multiplex PCR, the repertoire was profiled, and TCRdb retains in-frame clones only, with some absent. The sample holds more than 20,000 clones; about four fifths are singletons and the top ten take under 6%. This specimen consisted of unsorted PBMCs, obtained 3 years after starting antiretroviral therapy. These receptors originate from a man younger than 35 with HIV.

This clone appeared once. This chain joins TRBV4-1 and TRBJ1-1; tentatively, D is TRBD1 (6 bases). The CDR3 runs to 15 residues. Germline assignment: CDR1 MGHRA and CDR2 YSYEKL. V was cut by 1 base and J by 4 bases, with 13 bases left in between. The CDR3, as DNA: TGCGCCAGCAGCCAAGGTGACAGGAGTGGCACTGAAGCTTTCTTT. Its translation: CASSQGDRSGTEAFF.

This clone occurred once. The V call is TRBV12-2, the J call TRBJ2-2; the D call TRBD2 from the table was never checked on the DNA. TRBV12-2 is deemed a pseudogene. The CDR3 contains 18 residues. CDR3: CASRLAPGLAANTGELFF. The CDR3 DNA follows: TGTGCAAGTCGCTTAGCGCCAGGACTAGCGGCGAACACCGGGGAGCTGTTTTTT.

The chain links TRBV4-1 to TRBJ1-2; D remains unclear. CDR1 and CDR2 (germline): MGHRA, YSYEKL. Trimming took off 2 bases at V and 3 bases at J, with 10 bases between the two ends. This CDR3 spans 14 amino acids. CDR3 in DNA: TGCGCCAGCAGCCAAAGGACGGTAGACTATGGCTACACCTTC. This gives the protein CASSQRTVDYGYTF.

The DNA for the CDR3 is TGCAGCGTCCCAGGGGATAACTATGGCTACACCTTC. Amino acids: CSVPGDNYGYTF. This rearrangement joins TRBV29-1 to TRBJ1-2, with D tentatively TRBD1 (6 bases). CDR3 size: 12 residues. In germline, CDR1 is SQVTM, CDR2 ANQGSEA. The V end was cut by 6 bases, the J end by 1 base, with 9 bases between.

In this sample, this clone turned up once. This rearrangement joins TRBV29-1 to TRBJ1-1; D is unresolved. V was trimmed by 4 bases and J by 1 base, leaving 10 bases between them. Germline CDR1 SQVTM, CDR2 ANQGSEA. CDR3 size: 13 residues. Here the CDR3 DNA reads TGCAGCGTTGCCGAGGGCACGAACACTGAAGCTTTCTTT. This sequence encodes CSVAEGTNTEAFF.

The J gene is TRBJ2-3, the V gene TRBV5-1; 7 bases are a match to TRBD2. Germline lookup yields CDR1 SGHRS and CDR2 YFSETQ. This CDR3 is built from 17 residues. Trimming removed 0 bases from V and 0 bases from J; junction bases left unmatched: 7. The CDR3 DNA sequence: TGCGCCAGCAGCTTGGGGGGGGGAAGTGTCAGCACAGATACGCAGTATTTT. This sequence encodes CASSLGGGSVSTDTQYF.

The CDR3 region is CASSTLGGRANSPLHF. In DNA form, the CDR3 reads TGTGCCAGCAGCACCCTTGGGGGCAGGGCTAATTCACCCCTCCACTTT. This chain joins TRBV2 and TRBJ1-6, with D perhaps TRBD1 (6 bases). V was pared by 6 bases and J by 6 bases, with 18 bases between. Germline values: CDR1 SNHLY, CDR2 FYNNEI. The CDR3 has 16 amino acids.

In DNA, the CDR3 is TGCAGTGCTAGTAAGGGGGAGACCCAGTACTTC. Translation: CSASKGETQYF. The chain recombines TRBV20-1 with TRBJ2-5; possibly TRBD1 for D (5 bases). Per germline, CDR1 DFQATT and CDR2 SNEGSKA (reference sequence). The CDR3 is made up of 11 amino acids. V lost 3 bases and J lost 5, with 7 bases in between.

The chain carries TRBV2 and TRBJ2-3; D is uncertain. CDR1 and CDR2 (germline): SNHLY, FYNNEI. V lost 7 bases, J lost 1 base, and 15 bases lay in between. The CDR3 runs 15 residues. This chain's CDR3 is CASTIQRSGTDTQYF. The DNA of the CDR3 is TGTGCCAGCACCATCCAGAGAAGCGGCACAGATACGCAGTATTTT.

V usage is TRBV19 and J usage is TRBJ2-5, with 10 bases aligning to TRBD1. V trimming: 5 bases; J trimming: 5 bases; junction bases outside the gene matches: 8. The germline CDR1 and CDR2 sequences are LNHDA and SQIVND (reference sequence). This CDR3 contains 15 residues. The CDR3 DNA sequence: TGTGCCAGTAGTGCGGGGGACAGGGGAAGGGAGACCCAGTACTTC. Amino acids: CASSAGDRGRETQYF.

The CDR3 loop reads CASSPGSSYNEQFF. DNA of the CDR3: TGTGCCAGCTCTCCAGGGAGCTCCTACAATGAGCAGTTCTTC. The J gene is TRBJ2-1, the V gene TRBV6-5; D may be TRBD1 or TRBD2 (5 bases each). Germline-derived CDR1 and CDR2 are MNHEY and SVGAGI. This CDR3 spans 14 amino acids. Trimming left V 8 bases short and J 0 bases short, with 11 bases between.

This clone was detected once. V and J are TRBV27 and TRBJ2-7; TRBD2 might be the D (5 bases). CDR1 MNHEY and CDR2 SMNVEV come from the germline V gene (reference sequence). The CDR3 is 15 amino acids. Trimming took 4 bases from V and 4 from J, leaving 17 bases between them. This CDR3 reads CASSSIITRAYEQYF. Here the CDR3 DNA reads TGTGCCAGCAGTTCCATAATCACTAGAGCTTACGAGCAGTACTTC.

This sequence joins TRBV28 and TRBJ1-6, with D hard to call. The CDR3 has 15 amino acids. Trimming cost V 5 bases and J 7 bases, with 15 bases left between them. In germline, CDR1 is MDHEN, CDR2 SYDVKM. As DNA, the CDR3 is TGTGCCAGCAGTGCGACGGATCCTACGAATTCACCCCTCCACTTT. Protein product: CASSATDPTNSPLHF.

This clone showed up just once. V is TRBV5-1 and J is TRBJ2-4; unclear D gene. CDR3 length: 13 residues. CDR1 and CDR2 (germline): SGHRS, YFSETQ. As DNA, the CDR3 is TGCGCGAGCCCCACTATAGCCAAAAACATTCAGTACTTC. It is translated as CASPTIAKNIQYF. The full variable domain, rest sourced from reference TRBV5-1 and TRBJ2-4, is KAGVTQTPRYLIKTRGQQVTLSCSPISGHRSVSWYQQTPGQGLQFLFEYFSETQRNKGNFPGRFSGRQFSNSRSEMNVSTLELGDSALYLCASPTIAKNIQYFGAGTRLSVL.

This chain joins TRBV30 and TRBJ1-6; maybe TRBD1 (5 bases). Trimming removed 0 bases at V and 0 bases at J, with 12 bases between. The germline CDR1 and CDR2 sequences are GTSNPN and SVGIG (reference sequence). There are 17 residues in the CDR3. For the CDR3, the DNA is TGTGCCTGGAGTGTAAGGGGACGTAGCTCCTATAATTCACCCCTCCACTTT. Translation gives CAWSVRGRSSYNSPLHF.

The chain joins TRBV5-1 to TRBJ2-1; TRBD2 matches 9 bases. From germline, CDR1 is SGHRS and CDR2 YFSETQ. The CDR3 is 17 residues long. V lost 0 bases, J lost 9 bases, and 13 bases stayed unmatched. Written as DNA, the CDR3 is TGCGCCAGCAGCTTGGATCCCGTGGGCGGGGGGGACCCTGAGCAGTTCTTC. Its translation is CASSLDPVGGGDPEQFF.

The chain recombines TRBV29-1 with TRBJ1-2; D remains unclear. The germline CDR1 and CDR2 sequences are SQVTM and ANQGSEA. The V end lost 1 base, the J end lost 6 bases, and 15 bases lay between the germline ends. The CDR3 is 14 amino acids. The CDR3 DNA is TGCAGCGTTGAAGCCCAAGAGTGGAATCATGGCTACACCTTC. Translated: CSVEAQEWNHGYTF.

The rearrangement links TRBV6-5 to TRBJ1-3; D is perhaps TRBD1 (5 bases). The ends were cut back, 6 bases at V and 0 bases at J, with 12 bases in the middle. CDR1 MNHEY and CDR2 SVGAGI come from the germline V gene. The CDR3 extends over 15 amino acids. CDR3 in DNA: TGTGCCAGCAGCCGCCGACAGTCCTCTGGAAACACCATATATTTT. Amino acid sequence: CASSRRQSSGNTIYF.

Details on this clone: Germline and junction disagree at one end, which may indicate a read error. J is TRBJ2-5 and V is TRBV20-1; TRBD1 might be the D (6 bases). Germline lookup yields CDR1 DFQATT and CDR2 SNEGSKA (reference sequence). CDR3 length: 9 amino acids. CDR3 residues: CSANRVADF. The CDR3 DNA follows: TGCAGTGCAAACAGGGTGGCTGACTTC.